Presented here are 20 T cell receptor beta chains from one specimen sequenced in a study of beta chain features in type 1 diabetes. Findings and limits, study-wide: TCRB CDR3s were moderately but significantly shorter in Type 1 diabetes patients in all four CD4+ subsets.

These TCRs' antigens remain unknown. Since all of the isolated RNA was reverse transcribed, expressed TCRB transcripts were what got sequenced. Profiling relied on immunoSEQ multiplex PCR, and the TCRdb table lists in-frame clones only, not all of them. Of approximately 150,000 clones detected, 63% appear once; the ten largest clones hold approximately 0.09%. The sequencing input was naive CD4+ T cells from blood. The receptors stem from a man aged 25-45 years with type 1 diabetes.

The chain combines TRBV7-9 with TRBJ2-1, with D maybe TRBD2 (6 bases). The germline V gene has CDR1 SEHNR and CDR2 FQNEAQ (reference sequence). The CDR3 runs to 15 residues. V was trimmed by 7 bases and J by 0 bases, leaving 13 bases between them. This CDR3 reads CASTVGGTSYNEQFF. CDR3 nucleotide sequence: TGTGCCAGCACCGTAGGAGGGACCTCCTACAATGAGCAGTTCTTC.

The V gene is TRBV29-1, the J gene TRBJ2-1, with D possibly matching TRBD1 (5 bases). V lost 4 bases and J lost 4, with 8 bases in between. CDR1 and CDR2 from the germline V gene are SQVTM and ANQGSEA. The CDR3 sequence is 12 residues long. CDR3 nucleotides: TGCAGCGTTGGGGGCACATACAATGAGCAGTTCTTC. Residues: CSVGGTYNEQFF.

J is TRBJ1-4 and V is TRBV7-9, with D possibly being TRBD1 (5 bases). The V and J ends lost 5 bases and 5 bases respectively, with 15 bases between them. The CDR3 consists of 15 residues. Germline V gene sequence: CDR1 SEHNR, CDR2 FQNEAQ (reference sequence). This chain's CDR3 is CASSPLFWGNEKLFF. CDR3 DNA: TGTGCCAGCAGCCCCCTTTTTTGGGGCAATGAAAAACTGTTTTTT.

The chain combines TRBV30 with TRBJ2-3; possible D gene TRBD1, 5 bases. Trimming removed 2 bases at V and 1 base at J, with 10 bases between. Germline V lookup: CDR1 GTSNPN, CDR2 SVGIG (reference sequence). This CDR3 has 14 amino acids. The CDR3 DNA is TGTGCCTGGAGTATCCAGGGTGGCACAGATACGCAGTATTTT. This gives the protein CAWSIQGGTDTQYF.

This sequence joins TRBV7-2 and TRBJ2-5; 8 nucleotides match TRBD2. V was clipped by 5 bases and J by 6 bases; unmatched bases: 11. Germline V gene data show CDR1 as SGHTA and CDR2 as FQGNSA. The CDR3 length is 15 residues. The CDR3 nucleotides are TGTGCCAGCAGCCCTGCGGGGGGCGCGGAGCAGACCCAGTACTTC. Its translation: CASSPAGGAEQTQYF.

The table lists this clone with a count of one. V usage is TRBV9 and J usage is TRBJ2-1, with 7 bases aligning to TRBD2. CDR1 SGDLS and CDR2 YYNGEE come from the germline V gene. J was trimmed by 4 bases and V by 3 bases; bases with no gene match: 7. This CDR3 has 15 amino acids. The CDR3 protein is CASSGRGGEYNEQFF. In DNA, the CDR3 is TGTGCCAGCAGCGGTCGCGGGGGAGAATACAATGAGCAGTTCTTC.

V gene TRBV7-2 combines with J gene TRBJ2-3; 10 bases are a match to TRBD2. The germline CDR1 and CDR2 sequences are SGHTA and FQGNSA. CDR3 length: 18 amino acids. Germline trimming cut 3 bases from V and 2 bases from J; bases unmatched to any gene: 11. As DNA, the CDR3 is TGTGCCAGCAGCTTTCAAATCGCTAGCGGGGGTTACACAGATACGCAGTATTTT. The encoded protein is CASSFQIASGGYTDTQYF.

V gene TRBV30 combines with J gene TRBJ2-7; 10 bases map to TRBD1. Germline V lookup: CDR1 GTSNPN, CDR2 SVGIG (reference sequence). The CDR3 has 13 residues. V lost 4 bases, J lost 6 bases, and 6 bases stayed unmatched. The DNA of the CDR3 is TGTGCCTGGACCGGGACAGGGGTCTTCGAGCAGTACTTC. This sequence encodes CAWTGTGVFEQYF.

A few counts support this clone. The chain uses TRBV30 and TRBJ1-5; D remains ambiguous. There are 13 residues in the CDR3. The V end lost 5 bases, the J end lost 5 bases, and 13 bases lay between the germline ends. In germline, CDR1 is GTSNPN, CDR2 SVGIG (reference sequence). CDR3 bases: TGTGCCTGGGCTGCGAGGCATCATCAGCCCCAGCATTTT. Residues: CAWAARHHQPQHF.

This chain joins TRBV19 and TRBJ2-5; 9 nucleotides match TRBD2. CDR1 is LNHDA and CDR2 is SQIVND in the germline V gene (reference sequence). The CDR3 spans 15 residues. Trimming took 2 bases from V and 5 from J; bases not matched to a gene: 6. CDR3 amino acids: CASSITASGAETQYF. For the CDR3, the DNA is TGTGCCAGTAGTATAACGGCTAGCGGGGCGGAGACCCAGTACTTC.

A single count supports this clone. The chain carries TRBV29-1 and TRBJ1-4; D is undetermined. The germline V gene encodes CDR1 SQVTM and CDR2 ANQGSEA. CDR3 size: 13 residues. The V end lost 6 bases, the J end lost 7 bases, and 15 bases lay between the germline ends. The chain's CDR3 is CSVSGVMGEKLFF. DNA of the CDR3: TGCAGCGTATCCGGGGTAATGGGTGAAAAACTGTTTTTT. Using reference TRBV29-1 and TRBJ1-4 for the parts outside the CDR3, the full variable domain is SAVISQKPSRDICQRGTSLTIQCQVDSQVTMMFWYRQQPGQSLTLIATANQGSEATYESGFVIDKFPISRPNLTFSTLTVSNMSPEDSSIYLCSVSGVMGEKLFFGSGTQLSVL.

This clone was picked up a small number of times. V usage is TRBV7-9 and J usage is TRBJ2-7, with D maybe TRBD2 (5 bases). This CDR3 is built from 14 residues. Germline CDR1 reads SEHNR; CDR2 reads FQNEAQ (reference sequence). V dropped 1 base and J dropped 2 bases, with 9 bases sitting between them. The CDR3 reads CASSLGEPAYEQYF. CDR3 coding DNA: TGTGCCAGCAGCTTAGGGGAGCCCGCCTACGAGCAGTACTTC.

CDR3 bases: TGCGCCAGCAGCCGAGAGCCCGGGACAGGGAGGGACGAGCAGTACTTC. It yields the protein CASSREPGTGRDEQYF. The chain combines TRBV4-1 with TRBJ2-7; 9 bases match TRBD1. Germline V lookup: CDR1 MGHRA, CDR2 YSYEKL. V lost 4 bases and J lost 5; bases outside the gene matches: 12. The CDR3 runs to 16 residues.

This clone was seen only a few times. For the CDR3, the DNA is TGTGCCTGGAGTTGGTTTCTCTATGGCTACACCTTC. Protein sequence: CAWSWFLYGYTF. The chain is built from TRBV30 and TRBJ1-2; no clear D. Germline CDR1 and CDR2: GTSNPN and SVGIG (reference sequence). The CDR3 runs 12 residues. With 2 bases removed from V and 4 bases from J, the gap between germline ends came to 8 bases.

The chain joins TRBV9 to TRBJ2-3, with TRBD1 matching 7 bases. Looked up from germline, CDR1 is SGDLS and CDR2 is YYNGEE. V trimming: 3 bases; J trimming: 0 bases; junction bases outside the gene matches: 4. The length of the CDR3 is 15 residues. CDR3 protein: CASSAMTGSTDTQYF. CDR3 sequence (DNA): TGTGCCAGCAGCGCCATGACAGGGAGCACAGATACGCAGTATTTT.

This chain uses TRBV16 with TRBJ2-5; D not certain. The CDR3 totals 13 residues. Germline loops: CDR1 KGHSY, CDR2 FQNENV. Trimming removed 5 bases at V and 1 base at J, with 8 bases between. CDR3 sequence reads: CASSVTPQETQYF. CDR3 in DNA: TGTGCCAGCAGCGTTACCCCCCAAGAGACCCAGTACTTC. The whole variable domain, remainder taken from reference TRBV16 and TRBJ2-5, is GEEVAQTPKHLVRGEGQKAKLYCAPIKGHSYVFWYQQVLKNEFKFLISFQNENVFDETGMPKERFSAKCLPNSPCSLEIQATKLEDSAVYFCASSVTPQETQYFGPGTRLLVL.

This sequence joins TRBV30 and TRBJ1-1, with D hard to call. This CDR3 is 11 amino acids long. Germline CDR1 reads GTSNPN; CDR2 reads SVGIG (reference sequence). V lost 3 bases and J 8 bases, leaving 10 bases between the germline ends. As DNA, the CDR3 is TGTGCCTGGAGGCTTCTTAGCGAAGCTTTCTTT. This gives the protein CAWRLLSEAFF.

This rearrangement joins TRBV10-2 to TRBJ2-4; D gene unclear. This CDR3 is built from 14 residues. V was shortened by 4 bases and J by 6 bases, with 13 bases between the two germline ends. Germline CDR1 and CDR2: WSHSY and SAAADI. CDR3 DNA: TGCGCCAGCAGTGTCGCTGGAACCCTAAACATTCAGTACTTC. Amino acids: CASSVAGTLNIQYF.

The chain is built from TRBV25-1 and TRBJ1-6; maybe TRBD1 (6 bases). The ends were cut back, 7 bases at V and 12 bases at J, with 16 bases in the middle. This CDR3 has 13 amino acids. CDR1 and CDR2 (germline): MGHDK, SYGVNS. CDR3 DNA sequence: TGTGCCAGCACCTCAGGCCAGGGGCTACCCCTCCACTTT. Protein: CASTSGQGLPLHF.

The chain recombines TRBV7-9 with TRBJ1-1; D unclear. The V end lost 0 bases, the J end lost 6 bases, and 23 bases lay between the germline ends. Germline lookup yields CDR1 SEHNR and CDR2 FQNEAQ (reference sequence). This CDR3 contains 18 residues. The DNA of the CDR3 is TGTGCCAGCAGCTTAGCCGGATCCGGGTTACCCGGAGTGGCTGAAGCTTTCTTT. Amino acid sequence: CASSLAGSGLPGVAEAFF.